One sample yielded the 20 T cell receptor beta chains listed below, sequenced in a study of T-cell memory formation after mild COVID-19. TCRdb used MiXCR to reprocess the 5' RACE reads, holding one entry per CDR3 protein. Of 80,000 to 90,000 distinct CDR3 sequences listed, about 23% are singletons. Sample: PBMCs or a T cell subset sorted from them (not recorded which). The receptors were sampled from a man younger than 35 who had mild COVID-19 (a few samples of this study predate the infection). Cell type and time point are not known.

This clonotype has just a few counts. The gene calls are TRBV7-2 and TRBJ2-3, with TRBD2 matching over 11 bases. Germline V CDR1 and CDR2: SGHTA, FQGNSA. The junction had 3 bases not matched to a gene; V was cut back by 2 bases and J by 2 bases. This CDR3 has 16 residues. Here the CDR3 reads CASSLLAGGPTDTQYF. In DNA, the CDR3 is TGTGCCAGCAGCTTACTAGCGGGGGGACCCACAGATACGCAGTATTTT. The full variable domain, in which reference TRBV7-2 and TRBJ2-3 provide the parts outside the CDR3, is GAGVSQSPSNKVTEKGKDVELRCDPISGHTALYWYRQSLGQGLEFLIYFQGNSAPDKSGLPSDRFSAERTGGSVSTLTIQRTQQEDSAVYLCASSLLAGGPTDTQYFGPGTRLTVL.

The rearrangement joins TRBV28 to TRBJ2-3; no reliable D call. The CDR3 is made up of 14 amino acids. Trimming left V 8 bases short and J 3 bases short, with 15 bases between. Per the germline V gene, CDR1 is MDHEN and CDR2 is SYDVKM. The CDR3 reads CASSQILGTDTQYF. The CDR3 nucleotides read TGTGCCAGCTCCCAAATCCTGGGGACAGATACGCAGTATTTT.

The table lists this clonotype with many counts. The chain carries TRBV20-1 and TRBJ2-5; D may correspond to TRBD1 or TRBD2 (6 bases each). V lost 6 bases and J lost 5, with 16 bases in between. This CDR3 has 13 amino acids. CDR1 and CDR2 (germline): DFQATT, SNEGSKA (reference sequence). CDR3 loop: CSAGPGAWETQYF. CDR3 sequence (DNA): TGCAGTGCCGGGCCGGGGGCCTGGGAGACCCAGTACTTC.

This clonotype was detected a few times. The chain carries TRBV24-1 and TRBJ1-2; D is unresolved. The CDR3 has 14 residues. CDR1 and CDR2 from the germline V gene are KGHDR and SFDVKD. V gave up 7 bases and J gave up 4 bases, with 15 bases separating them. CDR3 protein: CATSGDRQSYGYTF. DNA for the CDR3: TGTGCCACCAGCGGGGATCGTCAATCCTATGGCTACACCTTC.

The rearrangement uses TRBV7-6 and TRBJ2-2, with a possible D match to TRBD2 (5 bases). This CDR3 is 17 amino acids long. V was shortened by 5 bases and J by 0 bases, with 16 bases between the two germline ends. CDR1 and CDR2 from the germline V gene are SGHVS and FNYEAQ. The CDR3 region is CASSRPEGRANTGELFF. DNA for the CDR3: TGTGCCAGCAGCCGCCCCGAGGGCCGCGCGAACACCGGGGAGCTGTTTTTT. The full variable domain, completed using reference TRBV7-6 and TRBJ2-2, is GAGVSQSPRYKVTKRGQDVALRCDPISGHVSLYWYRQALGQGPEFLTYFNYEAQQDKSGLPNDRFSAERPEGSISTLTIQRTEQRDSAMYRCASSRPEGRANTGELFFGEGSRLTVL.

This clonotype is a singleton in its sample. This chain joins TRBV6-5 and TRBJ2-1, with no clear D. The length of the CDR3 is 13 residues. Trimming left V 2 bases short and J 7 bases short, with 9 bases between. Germline CDR1 MNHEY, CDR2 SVGAGI. CDR3 sequence reads: CASSYPEGNEQFF. The CDR3 DNA sequence: TGTGCCAGCAGTTACCCCGAAGGGAATGAGCAGTTCTTC.

There are many counts of this clonotype. The CDR3 region has the DNA TGTGCCAGCAGCGTAGACAGAAATGAGCAGTTCTTC. Its translation: CASSVDRNEQFF. The chain is built from TRBV9 and TRBJ2-1, with no clear D. Germline CDR1 and CDR2: SGDLS and YYNGEE. This CDR3 contains 12 residues. Trimming took off 0 bases at V and 7 bases at J, with 5 bases between the two ends.

The chain recombines TRBV4-1 with TRBJ2-7; 10 positions agree with TRBD1. Germline CDR1 MGHRA, CDR2 YSYEKL. Losses at the gene ends were 5 bases for V and 6 bases for J; bases not matched to a gene: 1. CDR3 length: 12 residues. CDR3 protein: CASSGTGVEQYF. The CDR3 nucleotides are TGCGCCAGCAGCGGGACAGGGGTCGAGCAGTACTTC.

The chain links TRBV7-8 to TRBJ2-2; no definite D call. This CDR3 spans 13 amino acids. Germline CDR1 is SGHVS and CDR2 is FQNEAQ. Trimming shortened V by 8 bases and J by 2 bases, and 9 bases separated the two germline ends. CDR3 sequence (DNA): TGTGCCAGCTGCATAGCTAACACCGGGGAGCTGTTTTTT. This sequence encodes CASCIANTGELFF.

The V gene is TRBV7-3, the J gene TRBJ2-2; D gene ambiguous. Deletions cut 3 bases from V and 1 base from J, with 6 bases between. The CDR3 is 14 amino acids. CDR1 is SGHTA, CDR2 FQGTGA, per germline. CDR3 residues: CASSFSVNTGELFF. The CDR3 nucleotides are TGTGCCAGCAGCTTCTCAGTGAACACCGGGGAGCTGTTTTTT.

There are a few counts of this clonotype. The CDR3 protein is CASSFPGGRDTGELFF. The DNA for the CDR3 is TGTGCCAGCAGTTTTCCTGGGGGGCGCGACACCGGGGAGCTGTTTTTT. This rearrangement joins TRBV12-3 or TRBV12-4 to TRBJ2-2; tentatively, D is TRBD1 or TRBD2 (6 bases each). V lost 3 bases and J 3 bases, leaving 14 bases between the germline ends. The CDR3 runs to 16 residues.

This chain connects TRBV7-9 to TRBJ2-6, with TRBD1 identical over 7 bases. Germline CDR1 and CDR2: SEHNR and FQNEAQ (reference sequence). After removal of 5 bases from V and 11 bases from J, the junction contained 18 bases not matched to a gene. The length of the CDR3 is 17 residues. Written as DNA, the CDR3 is TGTGCCAGCAGCCGCCGGACAGGCTCATTTGGTTATCACGTCCTGACTTTC. Its translation: CASSRRTGSFGYHVLTF.

The gene calls are TRBV3-1 and TRBJ1-6, with D maybe TRBD1 (5 bases). The V gene lost 4 bases and the J gene lost 9 bases, with 19 bases spanning the gap. Germline V gene sequence: CDR1 LGHDT, CDR2 YNNKEL (reference sequence). This CDR3 contains 16 residues. CDR3 protein: CASSPAPGGSISPLHF. The DNA for the CDR3 is TGTGCCAGCAGCCCAGCGCCCGGGGGAAGCATTTCACCCCTCCACTTT. Combining the CDR3 with reference TRBV3-1 and TRBJ1-6 gives the whole variable domain DTAVSQTPKYLVTQMGNDKSIKCEQNLGHDTMYWYKQDSKKFLKIMFSYNNKELIINETVPNRFSPKSPDKAHLNLHINSLELGDSAVYFCASSPAPGGSISPLHFGNGTRLTVT.

The CDR3 sequence: CASSLLAGTYNEQFF. The CDR3 region has the DNA TGTGCCAGCAGCTTGTTAGCGGGGACCTACAATGAGCAGTTCTTC. J is TRBJ2-1 and V is TRBV5-6; the match to TRBD2 covers 8 bases. This CDR3 has 15 amino acids. The germline V gene has CDR1 SGHDT and CDR2 YYEEEE. The junction had 2 bases not matched to a gene; V was cut back by 1 base and J by 2 bases.

V and J are TRBV11-2 and TRBJ1-1, with a possible D match to TRBD1 (6 bases). V lost 1 base, J lost 2 bases, and 11 bases lay in between. CDR3 length: 15 residues. Germline V gives CDR1 SGHAT, CDR2 FQNNGV. The CDR3 coding sequence is TGTGCCAGCAGCTTAGTGGCAGGGGCAAACACTGAAGCTTTCTTT. Protein product: CASSLVAGANTEAFF.

This clonotype has only a few counts. The chain has TRBV7-8 and TRBJ2-3, with 8 bases identical to TRBD2. CDR1 SGHVS and CDR2 FQNEAQ come from the germline V gene. Trimming removed 5 bases from V and 7 bases from J; junction bases left unmatched: 11. The CDR3 contains 15 residues. DNA of the CDR3: TGTGCCAGCAGCCCCCGGGGGGGCCTGCTGAATACGCAGTATTTT. Its protein product is CASSPRGGLLNTQYF.

The chain uses TRBV6-6 and TRBJ1-5, with TRBD1 identical over 12 bases. Germline lookup yields CDR1 MNHNY and CDR2 SVGAGI (reference sequence). V gave up 5 bases and J gave up 6 bases; unmatched junction bases: 11. There are 17 residues in the CDR3. The CDR3 region is CASSPTSGDRGRQPQHF. CDR3 bases: TGTGCCAGCAGTCCGACCTCCGGGGACAGGGGGCGTCAGCCCCAGCATTTT.

The chain combines TRBV7-9 with TRBJ1-5, with a possible D match to TRBD1 (5 bases). There are 14 residues in the CDR3. In germline, CDR1 is SEHNR, CDR2 FQNEAQ (reference sequence). V was cut by 6 bases and J by 5 bases, with 14 bases left in between. The chain's CDR3 is CASSSPGRDQPQHF. DNA for the CDR3: TGTGCCAGCAGTTCGCCGGGGCGAGATCAGCCCCAGCATTTT.

This clonotype was counted a few times. The gene calls are TRBV29-1 and TRBJ2-2, with D perhaps matching TRBD1 (5 bases). Germline-derived CDR1 and CDR2 are SQVTM and ANQGSEA. There are 15 residues in the CDR3. The V end was cut by 0 bases, the J end by 6 bases, with 14 bases between. The CDR3 loop is CSVEDPTLGPGELFF. CDR3 DNA sequence: TGCAGCGTTGAAGATCCCACCCTGGGGCCCGGGGAGCTGTTTTTT.

This sequence joins TRBV9 and TRBJ2-3; weak D call: TRBD2 (5 bases). V lost 0 bases, J lost 2 bases, and 10 bases lay in between. The CDR3 spans 15 residues. Germline lookup yields CDR1 SGDLS and CDR2 YYNGEE. CDR3 nucleotides: TGTGCCAGCAGCGTAGGAGACGGGGTCACAGATACGCAGTATTTT. Protein sequence: CASSVGDGVTDTQYF.